This T cell receptor (beta chain) is drawn from a study of T cell responses to AZD1222 COVID-19 vaccine. Clones were read by immunoSEQ multiplex PCR, and TCRdb kept only the in-frame ones, dropping some. The profile shows about 210,000 clones, roughly 94% of them singletons. Study results and caveats: Spike-specific TCR breadth rose after two AZD1222 doses, and depth rose as well.

The germline gives CDR1 MDHEN, CDR2 SYDVKM. The CDR3 is 15 residues long. V lost 3 bases to trimming and J lost 2 bases, with 14 bases between them. As concerns this clone: Its antigen is not identified.

The chain joins TRBV28 to TRBJ2-7, with a tentative D call TRBD1 (6 bases). The sequenced sample was peripheral blood, obtained 28 days after the second dose of the MenACWY control vaccine. The sequence was collected from an adult who received the MenACWY meningococcal vaccine as a control. The chain's CDR3 is CASSFGRTVPYEQYF. As DNA, the CDR3 is TGTGCCAGCAGTTTCGGCCGGACAGTCCCCTACGAGCAGTACTTC.